This T cell receptor beta chain was recorded in a study of blood T cell repertoires in COVID-19 (dated by TCRdb to about 2020). At the level of the whole study: The collaborator samples originated in the United States, Italy and Spain and spanned the acute and convalescent phases of COVID-19. Subjects who had been exposed to COVID-19, were actively infected with it, or had recovered from it provided the deeply sampled blood TCRbeta repertoires that made up the dataset. Samples came from the ongoing ImmuneRACE study (first 160 participants) plus 1,254 subjects from 6 global collaborators. HLA class I and class II types, where available, came from metadata supplied by the sample provider rather than from assay-based typing. The material from the prospective study consisted of cDNA or gDNA derived from T cells, B-cell-depleted T cells, or PBMCs. Nearly every sample came with metadata listing a de-identified subject ID, COVID-19 status, age in years and sex. A freely available public database, intended as a resource for researchers studying the immune response to SARS-CoV-2, is where the repertoires were released. Here is what the overall study found, with its caveats: The amount of clinical and demographic metadata varied by source and participant and was provided uncurated.

The immunoSEQ Assay, a bias-controlled multiplex PCR, was used to amplify TCRbeta CDR3 regions from genomic DNA. As for the authors' bioinformatics: The number of nucleated cells in each sample was estimated from the amplification of reference gene primers within the assay. To quantify the absolute abundance of each unique TCRbeta CDR3 rearrangement, sequence reads were collapsed and filtered. For each sample, productive Simpson clonality was calculated as the square root of Simpson's diversity index over productive rearrangements. Sourced from immuneACCESS, this table was stored by TCRdb with only in-frame sequences that have V and J called. A share of the clones is absent; for the studies checked, an unresolved V gene accounts for under half, and the remainder has no known explanation. V, J and clone size are those of that table, while D and trimming were read from the DNA. The sample table lists 55,000 to 65,000 clones, roughly 88% of them with a count of one. Around 4.8% of the sample is held by the ten biggest clonotypes.

CDR1 and CDR2, per the germline V gene, are SGHRS and YFSETQ. The CDR3 measures 14 amino acids from cysteine to phenylalanine. Only CDR3 DNA remains: 42 bases, in frame from the first base. Unmatched junction bases come to 7, with V trimmed by 3 bases and J by 6 bases. Each collaborating institution followed its own protocols to collect whole blood in K2EDTA tubes. For TCRbeta analysis, collaborators shipped samples in one of three forms: frozen whole blood, isolated PBMCs, or DNA extracted from either of those sample types. Comment on this clone: What antigen it recognizes has not been identified. One base away there is no much larger clone; base qualities are not given.

Sequencing was carried out using peripheral blood. The sequence derives from a man in his 60s with acute or convalescent COVID-19. This sequence uses TRBV5-1 and TRBJ1-1; TRBD1 fits 8 bases in the junction. The DNA sequence is as follows: TGCGCCAGCAGCTCCGGGACAGGAGGACCTGAAGCTTTCTTT. Translated, this is CASSSGTGGPEAFF.